This T cell receptor (beta chain) is from a study of long-term antiretroviral therapy in people with HIV. General study findings and limits: Dominance of pre-ART expanded clones persisted, fluctuating and often declining after ART. Nothing was known about ART adherence, viral resistance or changes in therapy.

Of note for this clone: What it binds is not known.

Trimming removed 0 bases from V and 4 bases from J; junction bases left unmatched: 8. This CDR3 region has 17 residues. Germline V gene sequence: CDR1 SGDLS, CDR2 YYNGEE. Sequencing used immunoSEQ v3.0 at survey level. Per-sample TRB depth target: about 35,000-55,000 T-cell genomes. The repertoire was sequenced with immunoSEQ multiplex PCR; TCRdb's copy has only in-frame clones and lacks some. The data show some 33,000 clones, around 79% seen once. This sequence joins TRBV9 and TRBJ2-5; 11 bases map to TRBD2. The sequenced sample was unsorted PBMCs, obtained 0.6 years after starting antiretroviral therapy. This receptor was obtained from a man aged 18 to 30 with HIV. The CDR3 loop reads CASSVGLAGGPGETQYF. CDR3 coding DNA: TGTGCCAGCAGCGTAGGTTTAGCGGGAGGGCCAGGAGAGACCCAGTACTTC.